These 31 T cell receptor beta chains were all obtained from the same sample, sequenced in a study of PD-1 blockade in classical Hodgkin lymphoma. Using immunoSEQ multiplex PCR, the repertoire was profiled, and TCRdb retains in-frame clones only, with some absent. The data show around 14,000 clones, about 78% seen once. Every single patient, without exception, relapsed after autologous stem cell transplantation, and brentuximab vedotin exposure varied. The sequenced sample was peripheral blood mononuclear cells (PBMCs), obtained before the second cycle of nivolumab. Receptor source: a human donor with classical Hodgkin lymphoma.

This clone was recorded once. The chain is built from TRBV6-1 and TRBJ1-1; no firm D call. Germline V gene data show CDR1 as MNHNS and CDR2 as SASEGT. Trimming stripped 6 bases from V and 4 bases from J, with 15 bases between. There are 14 residues in the CDR3. In DNA form, the CDR3 reads TGTGCCAGCAGCGCACGGGGTCTGGGCACTGAAGCTTTCTTT. This translates into CASSARGLGTEAFF.

The chain uses TRBV19 and TRBJ2-3; 7 positions agree with TRBD1. Germline CDR1 LNHDA, CDR2 SQIVND (reference sequence). The CDR3 length is 15 residues. With V trimmed by 5 bases and J by 2 bases, 7 bases remained unmatched. CDR3 amino acids: CASSADRRDTDTQYF. CDR3 in DNA: TGTGCCAGTAGTGCGGACAGGAGAGACACAGATACGCAGTATTTT.

This clone was found once. The rearrangement links TRBV5-1 to TRBJ2-7; D not resolved. The CDR3 loop spans 14 amino acids. V shed 1 base and J shed 3 bases, with 11 bases lying between them. CDR1 and CDR2 (germline): SGHRS, YFSETQ. CDR3: CASSLSYAIYEQYF. The CDR3 nucleotides are TGCGCCAGCAGCTTGAGCTATGCGATCTACGAGCAGTACTTC. Complete variable domain (other parts from reference TRBV5-1 and TRBJ2-7): KAGVTQTPRYLIKTRGQQVTLSCSPISGHRSVSWYQQTPGQGLQFLFEYFSETQRNKGNFPGRFSGRQFSNSRSEMNVSTLELGDSALYLCASSLSYAIYEQYFGPGTRLTVT.

CDR3 DNA sequence: TGTGCCAGCAGCTTACTCCGGGAAACAGGCGCTACGCAGTATTTT. Its translation is CASSLLRETGATQYF. V usage is TRBV11-2 and J usage is TRBJ2-3; D could derive from TRBD1 or TRBD2 (5 bases each). V was clipped by 2 bases and J by 8 bases, with 17 bases between them. This CDR3 contains 15 residues. The V gene's germline CDR1 is SGHAT and CDR2 FQNNGV.

V usage is TRBV6-1 and J usage is TRBJ1-5, with 10 bases aligning to TRBD1. Germline CDR1 and CDR2: MNHNS and SASEGT. This CDR3 has 14 amino acids. The junction had 5 bases not matched to a gene; V was cut back by 8 bases and J by 4 bases. DNA of the CDR3: TGTGCCAGCTGGGACAGGGGTTTTAATCAGCCCCAGCATTTT. Translating it yields CASWDRGFNQPQHF.

This clone was seen only a few times. The V and J genes are TRBV2 and TRBJ1-5; no clear D. V was shortened by 6 bases and J by 0 bases, with 15 bases between the two germline ends. The CDR3 totals 16 residues. Germline CDR1 SNHLY, CDR2 FYNNEI. The CDR3 loop reads CASRLGLSNSNQPQHF. In DNA, the CDR3 is TGTGCCAGCAGGCTAGGCTTATCTAATAGCAATCAGCCCCAGCATTTT. Combining the CDR3 with reference TRBV2 and TRBJ1-5 gives the whole variable domain EPEVTQTPSHQVTQMGQEVILRCVPISNHLYFYWYRQILGQKVEFLVSFYNNEISEKSEIFDDQFSVERPDGSNFTLKIRSTKLEDSAMYFCASRLGLSNSNQPQHFGDGTRLSIL.

This sequence joins TRBV5-1 and TRBJ2-1; D not certain. CDR3 size: 14 residues. V was pared by 0 bases and J by 0 bases, with 4 bases between. From germline, CDR1 is SGHRS and CDR2 YFSETQ. DNA of the CDR3: TGCGCCAGCAGCTTGGGTAGCTCCTACAATGAGCAGTTCTTC. This sequence encodes CASSLGSSYNEQFF.

DNA of the CDR3: TGTGCCAGCAGCGGAGTAGCGTCGGGCAAAAACATTCAGTACTTC. Translated, it gives CASSGVASGKNIQYF. The chain has TRBV9 and TRBJ2-4, with D possibly being TRBD2 (5 bases). Trimming stripped 3 bases from V and 3 bases from J, with 13 bases between. The germline V gene encodes CDR1 SGDLS and CDR2 YYNGEE. The CDR3 contains 15 residues.

The rearrangement joins TRBV6-5 to TRBJ2-7; 10 bases line up with TRBD1. Germline values: CDR1 MNHEY, CDR2 SVGAGI. Unmatched junction bases numbered 3, after V lost 1 base and J lost 3 bases. The CDR3 length is 15 residues. The CDR3 loop reads CASSYLGQGNYEQYF. CDR3 sequence (DNA): TGTGCCAGCAGTTACTTGGGACAGGGGAACTACGAGCAGTACTTC.

The chain carries TRBV2 and TRBJ1-2; D unresolved. V was shortened by 3 bases and J by 4 bases, with 12 bases between the two germline ends. Germline CDR1 reads SNHLY; CDR2 reads FYNNEI. CDR3 length: 14 residues. In DNA, the CDR3 is TGTGCCAGCAGTGATTCTTATAGGACCTATGGCTACACCTTC. It encodes CASSDSYRTYGYTF.

V usage is TRBV5-5 and J usage is TRBJ2-7; the match to TRBD1 covers 7 bases. This CDR3 comprises 13 residues. The germline gives CDR1 SGHKS, CDR2 YYEKEE (reference sequence). V was pared by 5 bases and J by 5 bases, with 7 bases of the junction left unmatched. CDR3 nucleotides: TGTGCCAGCAGACCCGGGACAGCTCACGAGCAGTACTTC. Residues: CASRPGTAHEQYF.

This chain uses TRBV30 with TRBJ2-3; 11 bases are shared with TRBD1. Per the germline V gene, CDR1 is GTSNPN and CDR2 is SVGIG (reference sequence). This CDR3 region has 15 residues. With V trimmed by 4 bases and J by 6 bases, 9 bases remained unmatched. This CDR3 is CAWKRTGGVQDTQYF. The CDR3 DNA follows: TGTGCCTGGAAAAGGACAGGGGGCGTCCAGGATACGCAGTATTTT.

The V and J genes are TRBV5-6 and TRBJ1-2; no clear D. V shed 2 bases and J shed 8 bases, with 13 bases lying between them. This CDR3 has 13 residues. Germline CDR1 and CDR2: SGHDT and YYEEEE. The CDR3 protein is CASSFSGVRGYTF. DNA of the CDR3: TGTGCCAGCAGCTTTTCCGGGGTACGCGGCTACACCTTC.

Only a few counts were recorded for this clone. The J gene is TRBJ2-3, the V gene TRBV18; D gene uncertain. CDR3 length equals 13 residues. V lost 1 base and J 5 bases, leaving 7 bases between the germline ends. Germline CDR1 KGHSH, CDR2 LQKENI. The CDR3 protein is CASSPQIGDTQYF. DNA of the CDR3: TGTGCCAGCTCACCACAGATCGGAGATACGCAGTATTTT.

This sequence joins TRBV18 and TRBJ1-2, with D unresolved. Per germline, CDR1 KGHSH and CDR2 LQKENI. V was trimmed by 3 bases and J by 4 bases, leaving 15 bases between them. This CDR3 is built from 15 residues. CDR3 amino acids: CASSPEGQNPYGYTF. CDR3 bases: TGTGCCAGCTCACCCGAGGGCCAGAATCCCTATGGCTACACCTTC.

The chain is built from TRBV10-3 and TRBJ2-1, with 10 bases fitting TRBD2. The ends lost 6 bases at V and 7 bases at J; junction bases unmatched: 6. The CDR3 extends over 14 amino acids. The V gene's germline CDR1 is ENHRY and CDR2 SYGVKD. CDR3 DNA: TGTGCCATCAGCGAGCGGGGGGGTATGAATGAGCAGTTCTTC. It translates to CAISERGGMNEQFF.

This clone was found a few times. This chain connects TRBV7-2 to TRBJ2-7; no firm D call. V was clipped by 1 base and J by 5 bases, with 6 bases between them. CDR1 SGHTA and CDR2 FQGNSA come from the germline V gene. This CDR3 is 12 amino acids long. The DNA of the CDR3 is TGTGCCAGCAGCTTAGGCCAAAACGAGCAGTACTTC. Encoded protein: CASSLGQNEQYF.

V is TRBV5-1 and J is TRBJ1-3; the match to TRBD1 covers 7 bases. The J segment lost 2 bases and the V segment lost 4 bases, leaving 3 bases of the junction unmatched. Germline V lookup: CDR1 SGHRS, CDR2 YFSETQ. The CDR3 has 14 amino acids. The CDR3 DNA follows: TGCGCCAGCAGCCGCGACAGGGCTGGAAACACCATATATTTT. Protein: CASSRDRAGNTIYF. The full variable domain, with the rest looked up from reference TRBV5-1 and TRBJ1-3, is KAGVTQTPRYLIKTRGQQVTLSCSPISGHRSVSWYQQTPGQGLQFLFEYFSETQRNKGNFPGRFSGRQFSNSRSEMNVSTLELGDSALYLCASSRDRAGNTIYFGEGSWLTVV.

The chain carries TRBV5-6 and TRBJ2-7; the match to TRBD1 covers 9 bases. CDR1 is SGHDT, CDR2 YYEEEE, per germline. This CDR3 has 15 amino acids. Trimming cost V 4 bases and J 2 bases; bases outside gene matches: 7. The CDR3 region has the DNA TGTGCCAGCAGCCTCCGGGACAGGGAGGCCTACGAGCAGTACTTC. Its protein is CASSLRDREAYEQYF.

Judged by abundance, this clone is medium-sized. The CDR3 spells CSVLEGYTYNEQFF. In DNA form, the CDR3 reads TGCAGCGTCCTGGAGGGCTACACCTACAATGAGCAGTTCTTC. The chain employs TRBV29-1 and TRBJ2-1; possibly TRBD2 for D (6 bases). V was shortened by 6 bases and J by 2 bases, with 14 bases between the two germline ends. The germline gives CDR1 SQVTM, CDR2 ANQGSEA. The length of the CDR3 is 14 residues.

In this sample, this clone turned up once. This sequence joins TRBV28 and TRBJ1-6, with 8 bases fitting TRBD1. The CDR3 totals 15 residues. Losses at the gene ends were 5 bases for V and 9 bases for J; bases not matched to a gene: 9. Germline lookup yields CDR1 MDHEN and CDR2 SYDVKM. The CDR3 DNA is TGTGCCAGCAGTCTTAGGACAGGGTCGAGTTCACCCCTCCACTTT. It codes for CASSLRTGSSSPLHF.

The chain carries TRBV19 and TRBJ1-1, with D possibly being TRBD1 (5 bases). CDR3 length: 16 residues. Per the germline V gene, CDR1 is LNHDA and CDR2 is SQIVND (reference sequence). Trimming stripped 5 bases from V and 0 bases from J, with 16 bases between. CDR3: CASSAGLTLLNTEAFF. The CDR3 DNA reads TGTGCCAGTAGTGCAGGGCTGACCCTCTTGAACACTGAAGCTTTCTTT.

This chain connects TRBV28 to TRBJ2-5; a weak D match, TRBD2 (6 bases). CDR3 length: 13 residues. CDR1 and CDR2 (germline): MDHEN, SYDVKM. V was clipped by 7 bases and J by 1 base, with 10 bases between them. CDR3: CASNPGGQETQYF. In DNA form, the CDR3 reads TGTGCCAGCAACCCCGGGGGCCAAGAGACCCAGTACTTC.

The chain combines TRBV11-2 with TRBJ2-7; D may correspond to TRBD1 or TRBD2 (6 bases each). This CDR3 has 15 residues. Trimming removed 2 bases from V and 2 bases from J, with 13 bases in between. CDR1 and CDR2 (germline): SGHAT, FQNNGV. The CDR3 nucleotides are TGTGCCAGCAGCTTAACGGGGGCCCCGCCCTACGAGCAGTACTTC. Protein sequence: CASSLTGAPPYEQYF.

This clone turned up a few times. The rearrangement links TRBV5-1 to TRBJ2-5, with 9 bases that match TRBD1. The CDR3 length is 16 residues. The V gene's germline CDR1 is SGHRS and CDR2 YFSETQ. After removal of 0 bases from V and 5 bases from J, the junction contained 8 bases not matched to a gene. The DNA for the CDR3 is TGCGCCAGCAGCTTGGTAGCGACAGGGGGTATGGAGACCCAGTACTTC. It translates to CASSLVATGGMETQYF.

This chain joins TRBV6-1 and TRBJ1-1, with unresolved D. Germline V gene lookup returns CDR1 MNHNS and CDR2 SASEGT. The CDR3 covers 13 residues. Trimming removed 2 bases at V and 7 bases at J, with 11 bases between. The CDR3 loop is CASSEIGKGEAFF. The CDR3 nucleotides are TGTGCCAGCAGTGAAATAGGTAAGGGTGAAGCTTTCTTT.

This clone was seen only once. The V call is TRBV6-5, the J call TRBJ2-7, with TRBD1 matching 9 bases. This CDR3 contains 15 residues. Germline V lookup: CDR1 MNHEY, CDR2 SVGAGI. After removal of 0 bases from V and 2 bases from J, the junction contained 2 bases not matched to a gene. The CDR3 region has the DNA TGTGCCAGCAGTTACTCGGACAGGGGTCCCTACGAGCAGTACTTC. It codes for CASSYSDRGPYEQYF.

The chain links TRBV5-5 to TRBJ2-7; D gene unclear. The CDR3 is 16 residues long. V was pared by 1 base and J by 3 bases, with 17 bases between. Germline V gives CDR1 SGHKS, CDR2 YYEKEE (reference sequence). This chain's CDR3 is CASSLWVGSGSYEQYF. Written as DNA, the CDR3 is TGTGCCAGCAGCTTGTGGGTAGGGTCAGGCAGCTACGAGCAGTACTTC.

V is TRBV28 and J is TRBJ1-3; D not resolved. Trimming took 6 bases from V and 0 from J, leaving 15 bases between them. The CDR3 consists of 16 residues. Germline CDR1 is MDHEN and CDR2 is SYDVKM. This CDR3 reads CASSLSQTVSGNTIYF. For the CDR3, the DNA is TGTGCCAGCAGCCTAAGCCAGACGGTCTCTGGAAACACCATATATTTT.

Judged by abundance, this clone is medium-sized. The chain carries TRBV23-1 and TRBJ2-2, with D hard to call. TRBV23-1 is recorded as an ORF, its role being uncertain. V lost 2 bases, J lost 4 bases, and 5 bases lay in between. The CDR3 covers 13 residues. The CDR3 is CASSQVTTGELFF. CDR3 in DNA: TGCGCCAGCAGTCAAGTAACCACCGGGGAGCTGTTTTTT.

The chain has TRBV6-5 and TRBJ2-7, with 9 bases fitting TRBD1. The CDR3 spans 14 residues. The germline V gene encodes CDR1 MNHEY and CDR2 SVGAGI. V shed 7 bases, J shed 2 bases, and the junction held 6 bases outside the gene matches. CDR3 amino acids: CASKLGTGTYEQYF. The CDR3 DNA follows: TGTGCCAGCAAATTGGGGACAGGGACCTACGAGCAGTACTTC.